This T cell receptor beta chain derives from a study of blood T cell repertoires in COVID-19 (TCRdb year 2020). About the investigation overall: Samples covering the acute and convalescent phases of COVID-19 were provided by collaborators in the United States, Italy and Spain. The dataset comprised deeply sampled blood TCRbeta repertoires from subjects exposed to, actively infected with, or recovered from COVID-19. Where available, HLA class I and class II types were taken from metadata supplied by the sample provider and were not determined by assay-based typing. The samples were drawn from the first 160 participants of the ongoing ImmuneRACE study and from roughly 1,300 subjects provided by 6 global collaborators. Sample metadata almost always included a de-identified subject ID, COVID-19 status, age in years and sex. The material from the prospective study consisted of cDNA or gDNA derived from T cells, B-cell-depleted T cells, or PBMCs. The repertoires were made available in a free public database intended to serve as a resource for research on the immune response to SARS-CoV-2.

Reading from cysteine to phenylalanine, the CDR3 counts 13 amino acids. Only the CDR3 DNA stays, 39 bases, in frame from base 1. CDR1 and CDR2 were assigned from the germline V gene (reference sequence) as MNHEY and SMNVEV. Trimming costs V 6 bases and J 3 bases, and their ends lie 9 bases apart. Whole blood was collected in K2EDTA tubes by collaborating institutions according to the institutions' own protocols. For TCRbeta analysis, collaborators shipped samples in one of three forms: frozen whole blood, isolated PBMCs, or DNA extracted from either of those sample types. Summary of the overall study and its limitations: The amount of clinical and demographic metadata varied by source and participant and was provided uncurated.

TCRbeta CDR3 regions were amplified from genomic DNA using the immunoSEQ Assay, a bias-controlled multiplex PCR. As for how the authors treated the data: The number of nucleated cells in each sample was estimated from the amplification of reference gene primers within the assay. Sequence reads were collapsed and filtered to measure the absolute abundance of every unique TCRbeta CDR3 rearrangement. For each sample, productive Simpson clonality was calculated as the square root of Simpson's diversity index across productive rearrangements. TCRdb provides this immuneACCESS table in a form limited to in-frame rearrangements. Some clones are lacking; in checked studies, under half of them reflect an unresolved V gene, and why the rest are absent is not known. The DNA gave D and trimming, while V, J and clone size come from that table. The sample table contains over 300,000 clones; only one count was recorded for 85% of them. The ten most abundant clones make up around 6.9% of the sample.

On this clone itself: Its specific antigen is unknown. Base qualities are not at hand, and no much larger clone is one base apart.

The receptor's source is a human donor in a cohort sampled during active COVID-19. The rearrangement joined TRBV27 to TRBJ1-5, with an unclear D gene assignment. Sequenced: peripheral blood. The encoded CDR3 is CASRRQDNQPQHF. The nucleotide sequence is given as TGTGCCAGCAGGAGACAAGACAATCAGCCCCAGCATTTT.